Listed below are T cell receptor beta chains from one sample, sequenced in a study of response to subunit inactivated influenza vaccine. TCRdb reprocessed the RT-PCR reads with MiXCR, giving one entry per CDR3 protein. The sample consists of just under 250,000 distinct CDR3 sequences, over 9% of them appearing once. The material was non-naive T cells sorted from PBMCs, obtained approximately 15 days before vaccination. These TCRs come from a man aged 50-60 years who received an inactivated influenza vaccine. CDR3s include the opening cysteine and the closing phenylalanine or tryptophan. Clone sizes are given selectively: once, few, many, or a class where the clone is expanded.

CDR3: CSVAGGRADTQYF; length: 13; size: few; V: TRBV29-1
CDR3: CASSMTGEYRKETQYF; length: 16; size: -; V: TRBV18
CDR3: CASSTRDRGPDEQFF; length: 15; size: many; V: TRBV11-3
CDR3: CASSQETSNQPQHF; length: 14; size: -; V: TRBV3-1
CDR3: CASSLGRGRHQETQYF; length: 16; size: -; V: TRBV7-7
CDR3: CASSLGERTDTQYF; length: 14; size: -; V: TRBV5-1
CDR3: CATSNRQGVSGANVLTF; length: 17; size: -; V: TRBV15
CDR3: CASSLKAPTDTQYF; length: 14; size: many; V: TRBV7-6
CDR3: CASSPRRVPANEKLFF; length: 16; size: -; V: TRBV6-2/TRBV6-3
CDR3: CASSATSGANVLTF; length: 14; size: -; V: TRBV7-2
CDR3: CASSGQGLNTQYF; length: 13; size: -; V: TRBV10-2
CDR3: CASSKTLNTEAFF; length: 13; size: -; V: TRBV2
CDR3: CASSPALEAWGTDTQYF; length: 17; size: many; V: TRBV18
CDR3: CASSLEGGAWETQYF; length: 15; size: -; V: TRBV5-1
CDR3: CASSLLRAGAGTGELFF; length: 17; size: few; V: TRBV28
CDR3: CASSLDRGDYNEQFF; length: 15; size: -; V: TRBV2
CDR3: CASRMTVRGNTEAFF; length: 15; size: -; V: TRBV6-2/TRBV6-3
CDR3: CASSQGGTSARLAASRAQFF; length: 20; size: -; V: TRBV4-3
CDR3: CASSQVRGEKLFF; length: 13; size: few; V: TRBV4-3
CDR3: CASRADRYNQPQHF; length: 14; size: -; V: TRBV28
CDR3: CASSFYGRANEQFF; length: 14; size: many; V: TRBV27
CDR3: CASSGRLGQNNSPLHF; length: 16; size: few; V: TRBV25-1
CDR3: CSAYATDRNYGYTF; length: 14; size: few; V: TRBV20-1
CDR3: CASSQVAGGPYEQYF; length: 15; size: few; V: TRBV4-1
CDR3: CSARDRAEGTTDTQYF; length: 16; size: -; V: TRBV20-1
CDR3: CSARDPSGGKQETQYF; length: 16; size: -; V: TRBV20-1
CDR3: CSVSRDSGGDTQYF; length: 14; size: few; V: TRBV20-1
CDR3: CSATRTGISYGYTF; length: 14; size: many; V: TRBV20-1
CDR3: CASSYSISMATEAFF; length: 15; size: -; V: TRBV6-5
CDR3: CASSLAVFSGIGAGELFF; length: 18; size: -; V: TRBV11-1
CDR3: CASSTGLGRGELFF; length: 14; size: many; V: TRBV12-3/TRBV12-4
CDR3: CSATTTDTQYF; length: 11; size: many; V: TRBV20-1
CDR3: CASSSGTGLTDTQYF; length: 15; size: few; V: TRBV5-1
CDR3: CVSSPQVEQFF; length: 11; size: -; V: TRBV6-6
CDR3: CASSLVRPDRLEQYF; length: 15; size: many; V: TRBV7-9
CDR3: CASSQDWGGDYSGANVLTF; length: 19; size: many; V: TRBV4-2
CDR3: CASSEGWGGYNEQFF; length: 15; size: -; V: TRBV2
CDR3: CASSVGSGLITDTQYF; length: 16; size: few; V: TRBV9
CDR3: CASSLGQGAETQYF; length: 14; size: few; V: TRBV5-1
CDR3: CASSQTAYEQYF; length: 12; size: -; V: TRBV6-2/TRBV6-3
CDR3: CSAGSQGNTGELFF; length: 14; size: -; V: TRBV20-1
CDR3: CASSQEWTASYGYTF; length: 15; size: few; V: TRBV4-3
CDR3: CASSNYGQGWNTEAFF; length: 16; size: few; V: TRBV7-9
CDR3: CSARDLTSGRYEQFF; length: 15; size: many; V: TRBV20-1
CDR3: CSARGGRGTEAFF; length: 13; size: many; V: TRBV20-1
CDR3: CAISGPVQPDTQYF; length: 14; size: few; V: TRBV10-3
CDR3: CASSQGQLNEKLFF; length: 14; size: many; V: TRBV7-9
CDR3: CASRDSVNTGELFF; length: 14; size: -; V: TRBV9
CDR3: CSAIGTGLNQPQHF; length: 14; size: -; V: TRBV20-1
CDR3: CSATLPEGSYNEQFF; length: 15; size: -; V: TRBV20-1
CDR3: CASSVAQRNTEAFF; length: 14; size: few; V: TRBV9
CDR3: CASSPGTGDSQPQHF; length: 15; size: few; V: TRBV12-3/TRBV12-4
CDR3: CAWIRKTGANVLTF; length: 14; size: -; V: TRBV30
CDR3: CASRGLAGGDNEQFF; length: 15; size: few; V: TRBV27
CDR3: CASSLGLQGANNEQFF; length: 16; size: once; V: TRBV13